Presented here are 32 T cell receptor beta chains from one specimen sequenced in a study of long-term antiretroviral therapy in people with HIV. Version v3.0 of the immunoSEQ assay ran at survey level. Libraries were prepared by immunoSEQ multiplex PCR; TCRdb keeps only in-frame clonotypes and omits some of them. The sample has about 23,000 clones, around 81% seen once. Sequencing used unsorted PBMCs, obtained 1.5 years after starting antiretroviral therapy. The origin of the receptors is a man aged 25 to 40 with HIV.

DNA of the CDR3: TGTGCCAGCAGCCCTTCAAGTTCGGAGACCCAGTACTTC. Translating gives CASSPSSSETQYF. V is TRBV4-2 and J is TRBJ2-5; D remains unclear. V lost 4 bases and J lost 5, with 11 bases in between. Germline V gene lookup returns CDR1 LGHNA and CDR2 YNFKEQ. This CDR3 has 13 residues.

This chain joins TRBV19 and TRBJ2-7; D gene unclear. V was clipped by 0 bases and J by 5 bases, with 8 bases between them. The CDR3 has 13 amino acids. Germline assignment: CDR1 LNHDA and CDR2 SQIVND (reference sequence). In DNA form, the CDR3 reads TGTGCCAGTAGTATAGAGTTCGGCCACGAGCAGTACTTC. Its translation: CASSIEFGHEQYF.

The table lists this clone with a few counts. The chain recombines TRBV28 with TRBJ2-3; D might be TRBD2 (6 bases). The length of the CDR3 is 13 residues. With 4 bases removed from V and 1 base from J, the gap between germline ends came to 6 bases. CDR1 and CDR2 (germline): MDHEN, SYDVKM. CDR3 loop: CASSWGGTDTQYF. Here the CDR3 DNA reads TGTGCCAGCAGTTGGGGGGGCACAGATACGCAGTATTTT.

The V gene is TRBV5-1, the J gene TRBJ1-4, with D uncertain. Looked up from germline, CDR1 is SGHRS and CDR2 is YFSETQ. V was pared by 0 bases and J by 3 bases, with 12 bases between. This CDR3 spans 16 amino acids. The CDR3 reads CASSLGASEPNEKLFF. CDR3 DNA sequence: TGCGCCAGCAGCTTGGGGGCATCGGAGCCTAATGAAAAACTGTTTTTT. Using reference TRBV5-1 and TRBJ1-4 for the parts outside the CDR3, the full variable domain is KAGVTQTPRYLIKTRGQQVTLSCSPISGHRSVSWYQQTPGQGLQFLFEYFSETQRNKGNFPGRFSGRQFSNSRSEMNVSTLELGDSALYLCASSLGASEPNEKLFFGSGTQLSVL.

The gene calls are TRBV11-2 and TRBJ2-4, with 7 bases lining up with TRBD1. There are 13 residues in the CDR3. After removal of 5 bases from V and 8 bases from J, the junction contained 6 bases not matched to a gene. Germline loops: CDR1 SGHAT, CDR2 FQNNGV. The DNA for the CDR3 is TGTGCCAGCAGCATCGACAGGGATGACATTCAGTACTTC. The encoded protein is CASSIDRDDIQYF.

The chain has TRBV11-3 and TRBJ1-1, with D tentatively TRBD1 (6 bases). The length of the CDR3 is 14 residues. Germline assignment: CDR1 SGHNT and CDR2 YENEEA. Trimming cost V 4 bases and J 1 base, with 10 bases left between them. CDR3 amino acids: CASSSRTENTEAFF. The DNA for the CDR3 is TGTGCCAGCAGCTCAAGGACAGAGAACACTGAAGCTTTCTTT.

The chain has TRBV7-8 and TRBJ1-4; TRBD1 matches 8 bases. The J segment lost 4 bases and the V segment lost 5 bases, leaving 6 bases of the junction unmatched. The CDR3 totals 15 residues. CDR1 and CDR2 (germline): SGHVS, FQNEAQ. This CDR3 reads CASSRGTGVNEKLFF. The CDR3 DNA is TGTGCCAGCAGCCGCGGGACAGGCGTTAATGAAAAACTGTTTTTT.

This clone is a singleton in its sample. The J gene is TRBJ2-1, the V gene TRBV9, with 9 positions matching TRBD1. V lost 0 bases, J lost 8 bases, and 6 bases stayed unmatched. CDR1 is SGDLS, CDR2 YYNGEE, per germline. The CDR3 has 15 amino acids. CDR3 amino acids: CASSVVGQGFDEQFF. The CDR3 nucleotides are TGTGCCAGCAGCGTAGTGGGACAGGGTTTCGATGAGCAGTTCTTC.

V and J are TRBV5-6 and TRBJ1-4; 8 nucleotides align to TRBD1. This CDR3 has 17 amino acids. Germline lookup yields CDR1 SGHDT and CDR2 YYEEEE. After removal of 4 bases from V and 0 bases from J, the junction contained 8 bases not matched to a gene. This CDR3 reads CASSRMTGVATNEKLFF. DNA for the CDR3: TGTGCCAGCAGCCGAATGACAGGGGTTGCAACTAATGAAAAACTGTTTTTT.

V is TRBV4-3 and J is TRBJ2-5, with TRBD1 matching over 11 bases. Germline CDR1 is LGHNA and CDR2 is YSLEER. CDR3 length equals 16 residues. Trimming took 3 bases from V and 5 from J; bases not matched to a gene: 8. The CDR3 loop is CASSQFGQGATETQYF. CDR3 DNA sequence: TGCGCCAGCAGCCAGTTCGGACAGGGGGCTACGGAGACCCAGTACTTC.

The chain employs TRBV10-3 and TRBJ1-5; the match to TRBD1 covers 7 bases. Trimming cost V 0 bases and J 2 bases; bases outside gene matches: 7. Germline V gene data show CDR1 as ENHRY and CDR2 as SYGVKD. CDR3 size: 17 residues. The CDR3 sequence is CAISESTGSIGNQPQHF. CDR3 DNA: TGTGCCATCAGTGAGTCGACAGGGAGTATCGGCAATCAGCCCCAGCATTTT.

This clone has just one count. V gene TRBV7-8 combines with J gene TRBJ2-7; 10 nucleotides agree with TRBD2. Germline assignment: CDR1 SGHVS and CDR2 FQNEAQ. The CDR3 spans 16 residues. V lost 0 bases, J lost 3 bases, and 5 bases stayed unmatched. CDR3 DNA: TGTGCCAGCAGCTTAGCGTCCGCTAGCGGGAGCTACGAGCAGTACTTC. This codes for CASSLASASGSYEQYF.

V is TRBV27 and J is TRBJ1-5; maybe TRBD1 (5 bases). This CDR3 has 14 residues. V was pared by 2 bases and J by 3 bases, with 8 bases between. Germline CDR1 MNHEY, CDR2 SMNVEV (reference sequence). In nucleotides, the CDR3 is TGTGCCAGCAGTTTAAGAGGGGACAATCAGCCCCAGCATTTT. Protein product: CASSLRGDNQPQHF.

This clone was detected a few times. The gene calls are TRBV2 and TRBJ2-7; D remains ambiguous. This CDR3 spans 11 amino acids. V was pared by 4 bases and J by 5 bases, with 6 bases between. The germline gives CDR1 SNHLY, CDR2 FYNNEI. CDR3 amino acids: CASSGFDEQYF. The CDR3 region has the DNA TGTGCCAGCAGTGGGTTCGACGAGCAGTACTTC. The full variable domain, its missing parts supplied by reference TRBV2 and TRBJ2-7, is EPEVTQTPSHQVTQMGQEVILRCVPISNHLYFYWYRQILGQKVEFLVSFYNNEISEKSEIFDDQFSVERPDGSNFTLKIRSTKLEDSAMYFCASSGFDEQYFGPGTRLTVT.

The V gene is TRBV14, the J gene TRBJ2-1; 8 bases map to TRBD2. Trimming cost V 4 bases and J 9 bases; bases outside gene matches: 8. Germline values: CDR1 SGHDN, CDR2 FVKESK. The CDR3 contains 14 residues. The CDR3 region has the DNA TGTGCCAGCAGCCGAGGACTAGCTGTCAGTGAGCAGTTCTTC. This gives the protein CASSRGLAVSEQFF.

The genes are TRBV10-3 and TRBJ2-5; D possibly matches TRBD1 or TRBD2 (5 bases each). Germline-derived CDR1 and CDR2 are ENHRY and SYGVKD. V was trimmed by 5 bases and J by 7 bases, leaving 11 bases between them. CDR3 length equals 12 residues. CDR3 region: CAISPGRPTQYF. CDR3 nucleotides: TGTGCCATCAGTCCGGGACGCCCGACCCAGTACTTC.

This chain links TRBV27 with TRBJ2-3; tentatively, D is TRBD1 (6 bases). This CDR3 is built from 16 residues. Trimming took off 0 bases at V and 2 bases at J, with 12 bases between the two ends. Per the germline V gene, CDR1 is MNHEY and CDR2 is SMNVEV (reference sequence). CDR3 amino acids: CASSLSQTGFTDTQYF. CDR3 sequence (DNA): TGTGCCAGCAGTTTATCCCAAACAGGGTTCACAGATACGCAGTATTTT.

The rearrangement links TRBV5-6 to TRBJ2-3; 7 bases are a match to TRBD1. Trimming at V came to 4 bases and at J to 5 bases, leaving 16 bases not matched to a gene. The CDR3 is made up of 17 amino acids. CDR1 and CDR2 from the germline V gene are SGHDT and YYEEEE. In DNA, the CDR3 is TGTGCCAGCAGCCCGGGCTTAGGGGGCGGCTTTATAGATACGCAGTATTTT. This sequence encodes CASSPGLGGGFIDTQYF.

The chain couples TRBV7-9 to TRBJ2-5; D is unclear. CDR3 size: 14 residues. Germline V gene lookup returns CDR1 SEHNR and CDR2 FQNEAQ (reference sequence). The V and J ends lost 3 bases and 1 base respectively, with 9 bases between them. Written as DNA, the CDR3 is TGTGCCAGCAGCTTCTCTCAAATCCAAGAGACCCAGTACTTC. Its translation is CASSFSQIQETQYF.

The rearrangement uses TRBV2 and TRBJ2-3; no firm D call. V lost 7 bases, J lost 6 bases, and 17 bases lay in between. Per the germline V gene, CDR1 is SNHLY and CDR2 is FYNNEI. CDR3 length equals 14 residues. The chain's CDR3 is CASTTPAPWDTQYF. DNA of the CDR3: TGTGCCAGCACGACTCCCGCCCCATGGGATACGCAGTATTTT.

This chain links TRBV20-1 with TRBJ1-2; unclear D gene. CDR1 DFQATT and CDR2 SNEGSKA come from the germline V gene (reference sequence). V gave up 4 bases and J gave up 4 bases, with 4 bases separating them. CDR3 size: 10 residues. CDR3 nucleotide sequence: TGCAGTGCTACACTCTATGGCTACACCTTC. Translation gives CSATLYGYTF.

The V gene is TRBV10-3, the J gene TRBJ2-2; TRBD1 aligns across 12 bases. The junction had 1 base not matched to a gene; V was cut back by 8 bases and J by 0 bases. The germline gives CDR1 ENHRY, CDR2 SYGVKD. This CDR3 has 15 amino acids. CDR3 amino acids: CAIGTGGPNTGELFF. DNA for the CDR3: TGTGCCATCGGGACAGGGGGCCCGAACACCGGGGAGCTGTTTTTT.

J is TRBJ2-3 and V is TRBV30, with D possibly matching TRBD2 (7 bases). CDR1 GTSNPN and CDR2 SVGIG come from the germline V gene (reference sequence). CDR3 length equals 16 residues. V gave up 5 bases and J gave up 0 bases, with 18 bases separating them. Here the CDR3 DNA reads TGTGCCTGGCTAGCCAATAGGGGGGGGAGCACAGATACGCAGTATTTT. It specifies CAWLANRGGSTDTQYF. The whole variable domain, filled in from reference TRBV30 and TRBJ2-3, reads SQTIHQWPATLVQPVGSPLSLECTVEGTSNPNLYWYRQAAGRGLQLLFYSVGIGQISSEVPQNLSASRPQDRQFILSSKKLLLSDSGFYLCAWLANRGGSTDTQYFGPGTRLTVL.

The rearrangement joins TRBV7-2 to TRBJ2-2; the D gene is possibly TRBD1 (6 bases). The CDR3 runs 15 residues. Germline V lookup: CDR1 SGHTA, CDR2 FQGNSA. V lost 3 bases and J lost 3, with 11 bases in between. The CDR3 sequence is CASSFTGGDTGELFF. The DNA of the CDR3 is TGTGCCAGCAGCTTTACTGGGGGCGACACCGGGGAGCTGTTTTTT.

The chain carries TRBV7-6 and TRBJ2-5; 9 bases fit TRBD2. The CDR3 spans 15 residues. With 3 bases clipped from V and 5 bases from J, the junction kept 7 bases outside the gene matches. The V gene's germline CDR1 is SGHVS and CDR2 FNYEAQ. The CDR3 spells CASSFSGGPGETQYF. The CDR3 DNA sequence: TGTGCCAGCAGCTTCAGCGGGGGGCCGGGGGAGACCCAGTACTTC.

V gene TRBV10-3 combines with J gene TRBJ2-7; 9 nucleotides agree with TRBD1. Germline values: CDR1 ENHRY, CDR2 SYGVKD. J gave up 1 base and V 4 bases, and 2 bases lay outside the gene matches. The CDR3 length is 14 residues. DNA for the CDR3: TGTGCCATCAGTGGACAGGGGGGGTCCTACGAGCAGTACTTC. This sequence encodes CAISGQGGSYEQYF.

This clone was seen just once. The chain has TRBV4-1 and TRBJ2-4, with D unclear. The CDR3 covers 13 residues. Trimming shortened V by 1 base and J by 7 bases, and 8 bases separated the two germline ends. Germline-derived CDR1 and CDR2 are MGHRA and YSYEKL. The DNA for the CDR3 is TGCGCCAGCAGCCAAGTGGGTAACAACATTCAGTACTTC. Protein sequence: CASSQVGNNIQYF.

The chain links TRBV10-2 to TRBJ2-5; D is perhaps TRBD1 (5 bases). Germline CDR1 reads WSHSY; CDR2 reads SAAADI. V was pared by 4 bases and J by 1 base, with 10 bases between. The CDR3 contains 14 residues. The CDR3 loop is CASSVFDSQETQYF. CDR3 bases: TGCGCCAGCAGTGTATTCGACAGCCAAGAGACCCAGTACTTC.

This chain joins TRBV27 and TRBJ2-7; the match to TRBD2 covers 7 bases. Germline CDR1 is MNHEY and CDR2 is SMNVEV (reference sequence). The CDR3 runs to 14 residues. J was trimmed by 5 bases and V by 6 bases; bases with no gene match: 10. The CDR3 region has the DNA TGTGCCAGCAGCCGTACGGGAGGCATCAACGAGCAGTACTTC. It yields the protein CASSRTGGINEQYF.

V usage is TRBV25-1 and J usage is TRBJ2-1, with unresolved D. This CDR3 is 14 amino acids long. Germline V gives CDR1 MGHDK, CDR2 SYGVNS. V was clipped by 3 bases and J by 5 bases, with 11 bases between them. CDR3 sequence reads: CASSELSPHNEQFF. DNA for the CDR3: TGTGCCAGCAGTGAGTTGTCCCCCCACAATGAGCAGTTCTTC.

This sequence joins TRBV18 and TRBJ2-4; D perhaps matches TRBD2 (6 bases). The CDR3 is 17 residues long. V was shortened by 4 bases and J by 2 bases, with 18 bases between the two germline ends. Germline V gene data show CDR1 as KGHSH and CDR2 as LQKENI. The CDR3 protein is CASSQEGFHETKNIQYF. CDR3 DNA sequence: TGTGCCAGCTCACAGGAGGGTTTCCACGAGACCAAAAACATTCAGTACTTC.

The V call is TRBV28, the J call TRBJ1-2; D not resolved. The CDR3 is 13 amino acids. The germline CDR1 and CDR2 sequences are MDHEN and SYDVKM. Trimming cost V 2 bases and J 7 bases, with 11 bases left between them. CDR3 nucleotides: TGTGCCAGCAGTTTAAGGAAGACGGGTGGCTACACCTTC. Translating it yields CASSLRKTGGYTF.